These 18 T cell receptor beta chains share one sample of origin, sequenced in a study of technical replicates of blood from a handful of donors. TCRdb's copy holds only in-frame clones and misses some; the assay was immunoSEQ multiplex PCR. The data show some 68,000 clones, just under 95% seen once. Sequences were obtained from T cells isolated from PBMCs. These receptors all stem from a human donor in good health.

The rearrangement links TRBV4-1 to TRBJ2-1, with 10 bases that match TRBD2. The CDR3 has 19 residues. CDR1 and CDR2 (germline): MGHRA, YSYEKL. After removal of 1 base from V and 8 bases from J, the junction contained 17 bases not matched to a gene. CDR3 region: CASSQVDLSGRSRGHEQFF. In DNA form, the CDR3 reads TGCGCCAGCAGCCAAGTGGACCTTAGCGGGAGGAGTAGAGGCCATGAGCAGTTCTTC.

This clone has a single count. V gene TRBV30 combines with J gene TRBJ1-2; 8 nucleotides agree with TRBD1. This CDR3 region has 14 residues. V shed 1 base and J 7 bases; nucleotides not matched to a gene: 8. Germline V gene lookup returns CDR1 GTSNPN and CDR2 SVGIG (reference sequence). The CDR3 bases are TGTGCCTGGAGTGGCTCGGACAGGGTTAGTGGCTACACCTTC. It is translated as CAWSGSDRVSGYTF. The complete variable domain, with remaining parts taken from reference TRBV30 and TRBJ1-2, reads SQTIHQWPATLVQPVGSPLSLECTVEGTSNPNLYWYRQAAGRGLQLLFYSVGIGQISSEVPQNLSASRPQDRQFILSSKKLLLSDSGFYLCAWSGSDRVSGYTFGSGTRLTVV.

This chain uses TRBV12-2 with TRBJ2-2; the D call of TRBD2 is as the table states it, not checked on the DNA. TRBV12-2 is a known pseudogene. The CDR3 totals 16 residues. Here the CDR3 reads CASRSRWRENTGELFF. Here the CDR3 DNA reads TGTGCAAGTCGCTCCCGGTGGCGGGAGAACACCGGGGAGCTGTTTTTT.

The chain recombines TRBV2 with TRBJ1-2, with 9 bases aligning to TRBD1. V gave up 4 bases and J gave up 4 bases; unmatched junction bases: 7. The CDR3 consists of 15 residues. Germline assignment: CDR1 SNHLY and CDR2 FYNNEI. The CDR3 DNA reads TGTGCCAGCAGTGGCGAGACAGGGGGAGGCTATGGCTACACCTTC. The encoded protein is CASSGETGGGYGYTF.

The chain is built from TRBV10-3 and TRBJ2-7, with TRBD2 matching 7 bases. The J segment lost 2 bases and the V segment lost 3 bases, leaving 10 bases of the junction unmatched. The CDR3 covers 16 residues. In germline, CDR1 is ENHRY, CDR2 SYGVKD. DNA of the CDR3: TGTGCCATCAGTGACCCTCTAGCGGATAAGACCTACGAGCAGTACTTC. Its protein is CAISDPLADKTYEQYF.

The chain carries TRBV4-3 and TRBJ2-2; 8 bases line up with TRBD2. The CDR3 has 15 residues. V lost 4 bases and J lost 6; bases outside the gene matches: 7. Germline V CDR1 and CDR2: LGHNA, YSLEER. The CDR3 sequence is CASSPSGLVSGELFF. Here the CDR3 DNA reads TGCGCCAGCAGCCCATCGGGACTAGTCTCCGGGGAGCTGTTTTTT.

This clone appeared a single time. The CDR3 protein is CSVDRTEQETQYF. The CDR3 nucleotides are TGCAGCGTTGACAGGACAGAGCAAGAGACCCAGTACTTC. This chain uses TRBV29-1 with TRBJ2-5, with a tentative D call TRBD1 (6 bases). The V gene's germline CDR1 is SQVTM and CDR2 ANQGSEA. The CDR3 has 13 amino acids. V lost 3 bases, J lost 2 bases, and 10 bases lay in between.

The chain links TRBV27 to TRBJ2-7; 9 positions match TRBD1. CDR3 length: 14 amino acids. J was trimmed by 3 bases and V by 5 bases; bases with no gene match: 5. The V gene's germline CDR1 is MNHEY and CDR2 SMNVEV (reference sequence). This chain's CDR3 is CASSLTGGVYEQYF. The CDR3 DNA reads TGTGCCAGCAGTCTGACAGGGGGAGTCTACGAGCAGTACTTC.

The V gene is TRBV19, the J gene TRBJ1-1, with 7 bases that match TRBD1. Per germline, CDR1 LNHDA and CDR2 SQIVND (reference sequence). V trimming: 5 bases; J trimming: 0 bases; junction bases outside the gene matches: 6. This CDR3 is built from 15 residues. The CDR3 loop reads CASSERGPMNTEAFF. DNA for the CDR3: TGTGCCAGTAGTGAAAGGGGGCCTATGAACACTGAAGCTTTCTTT.

This chain links TRBV11-2 with TRBJ1-1; D remains unclear. This CDR3 region has 13 residues. The germline gives CDR1 SGHAT, CDR2 FQNNGV. V was shortened by 2 bases and J by 1 base, with 5 bases between the two germline ends. As DNA, the CDR3 is TGTGCCAGCAGCTTAAGCGGGAACACTGAAGCTTTCTTT. It encodes CASSLSGNTEAFF.

This clone was recorded once. The V gene is TRBV30, the J gene TRBJ2-7; 7 bases line up with TRBD2. The ends lost 4 bases at V and 4 bases at J; junction bases unmatched: 1. This CDR3 region has 11 residues. Germline lookup yields CDR1 GTSNPN and CDR2 SVGIG (reference sequence). Here the CDR3 DNA reads TGTGCCTGGACTAGCGGTTACGAGCAGTACTTC. It yields the protein CAWTSGYEQYF.

The chain recombines TRBV9 with TRBJ1-5; D call uncertain. This CDR3 is built from 13 residues. V lost 7 bases and J 2 bases, leaving 10 bases between the germline ends. CDR1 and CDR2 from the germline V gene are SGDLS and YYNGEE. CDR3 sequence reads: CASGSEGNQPQHF. CDR3 DNA: TGTGCCAGCGGGTCAGAGGGCAATCAGCCCCAGCATTTT.

J is TRBJ1-2 and V is TRBV4-3; D gene uncertain. The CDR3 has 15 residues. V gave up 0 bases and J gave up 8 bases, with 16 bases separating them. Germline V gene data show CDR1 as LGHNA and CDR2 as YSLEER. The CDR3 protein is CASSQDSVPLRGYTF. The CDR3 coding sequence is TGCGCCAGCAGCCAAGATTCCGTGCCTTTGCGGGGCTACACCTTC.

The chain is built from TRBV9 and TRBJ2-3, with 8 bases matching TRBD2. CDR3 length: 16 residues. Germline CDR1 is SGDLS and CDR2 is YYNGEE. The trim removed 0 bases at V and 3 bases at J, leaving 6 bases unmatched. CDR3 region: CASSVASGQLTDTQYF. In DNA, the CDR3 is TGTGCCAGCAGCGTAGCTAGCGGGCAATTAACAGATACGCAGTATTTT.

The V gene is TRBV10-3, the J gene TRBJ2-4; TRBD2 is a possible D gene (5 bases). Germline V lookup: CDR1 ENHRY, CDR2 SYGVKD. This CDR3 is 13 amino acids long. The germline V and J ends were trimmed by 2 bases and 6 bases, with 8 bases remaining between them. DNA of the CDR3: TGTGCCATCAGTGAGATGAGCGGAAACATTCAGTACTTC. Protein product: CAISEMSGNIQYF.

This clone has only a few counts. V is TRBV7-2 and J is TRBJ2-1; TRBD1 might be the D (6 bases). The V gene lost 8 bases and the J gene lost 0 bases, with 17 bases spanning the gap. CDR3 size: 16 residues. The germline V gene has CDR1 SGHTA and CDR2 FQGNSA. The CDR3 here is CASWDITLGSYNEQFF. The CDR3, as DNA: TGTGCCAGCTGGGACATTACGCTTGGCTCCTACAATGAGCAGTTCTTC.

This clone has more than one count but fewer than ten. The sample holds other DNA sequences that translate to the same CDR3. The chain uses TRBV7-2 and TRBJ1-2; 7 nucleotides line up with TRBD1. Trimming cost V 4 bases and J 4 bases; bases outside gene matches: 6. CDR3 length: 14 residues. Looked up from germline, CDR1 is SGHTA and CDR2 is FQGNSA. CDR3 sequence reads: CASSSSGTAYGYTF. The CDR3 DNA is TGTGCCAGCAGCTCATCGGGGACAGCCTATGGCTACACCTTC.

The chain uses TRBV11-2 and TRBJ2-7; possible D gene TRBD2, 5 bases. CDR3 length: 15 amino acids. Looked up from germline, CDR1 is SGHAT and CDR2 is FQNNGV. V lost 5 bases to trimming and J lost 3 bases, with 17 bases between them. For the CDR3, the DNA is TGTGCCAGCAGCCGGGCCGGACGGCGGGTCTACGAGCAGTACTTC. This translates into CASSRAGRRVYEQYF.